Below, 17 T cell receptor beta chains from the same sample are listed, as sequenced in a study of CD8 T cells in ankylosing spondylitis. TCRdb ran MiXCR on the 5' RACE reads and lists one entry per CDR3 protein. Here the sample spans under 850,000 distinct CDR3 sequences, under 20% being singletons. Study observations and caveats: There was a TCR beta motif, made of roughly eight highly homologous variants, that appeared characteristic of ankylosing spondylitis blood.

Their cognate antigens are unknown. The sample comprised blood, either unsorted or a sorted T cell fraction (not recorded which). The receptor source for this set is a male donor with ankylosing spondylitis.

This chain joins TRBV11-2 and TRBJ2-1, with TRBD1 as a possible D gene (6 bases). Germline V gene lookup returns CDR1 SGHAT and CDR2 FQNNGV. Trimming took 5 bases from V and 9 from J, leaving 11 bases between them. This CDR3 is built from 12 residues. The CDR3 reads CASSLTGTEQFF. CDR3 nucleotide sequence: TGTGCCAGCAGCCTCACAGGGACTGAGCAGTTCTTC.

V gene TRBV9 combines with J gene TRBJ1-2; a weak D match, TRBD1 (5 bases). Germline CDR1 is SGDLS and CDR2 is YYNGEE. The CDR3 is made up of 15 amino acids. V was trimmed by 0 bases and J by 5 bases, leaving 14 bases between them. DNA of the CDR3: TGTGCCAGCAGCGTAGCGGTCCGGGCAGGGTATGGCTACACCTTC. The encoded protein is CASSVAVRAGYGYTF.

This sequence joins TRBV24-1 and TRBJ2-1; possible D gene TRBD1, 7 bases. The CDR3 is made up of 15 amino acids. The germline CDR1 and CDR2 sequences are KGHDR and SFDVKD. Trimming removed 3 bases at V and 7 bases at J, with 15 bases between. Here the CDR3 DNA reads TGTGCCACCAGTGATCCGGGGGACAGTCGGAATGAGCAGTTCTTC. It encodes CATSDPGDSRNEQFF.

The rearrangement joins TRBV29-1 to TRBJ2-5, with D unresolved. This CDR3 region has 12 residues. Germline V lookup: CDR1 SQVTM, CDR2 ANQGSEA. V lost 4 bases to trimming and J lost 4 bases, with 10 bases between them. This CDR3 reads CSVGWAGETQYF. In DNA, the CDR3 is TGCAGCGTTGGGTGGGCCGGAGAGACCCAGTACTTC.

There are a few counts of this clonotype. This rearrangement joins TRBV14 to TRBJ2-1; 9 bases match TRBD2. Unmatched junction bases numbered 11, after V lost 4 bases and J lost 7 bases. This CDR3 has 16 amino acids. The V gene's germline CDR1 is SGHDN and CDR2 FVKESK. The CDR3 loop is CASSPFSGSGKNEQFF. The CDR3, as DNA: TGTGCCAGCAGCCCATTTAGCGGGAGTGGTAAGAATGAGCAGTTCTTC.

The V and J genes are TRBV20-1 and TRBJ1-1, with D possibly matching TRBD1 (6 bases). The CDR3 contains 13 residues. CDR1 is DFQATT, CDR2 SNEGSKA, per germline (reference sequence). V was cut by 5 bases and J by 1 base, with 11 bases left in between. In DNA form, the CDR3 reads TGCAGTGCTCCCCCCAGGGGGAACACTGAAGCTTTCTTT. It specifies CSAPPRGNTEAFF.

This clonotype was seen a few times. The rearrangement uses TRBV12-3 or TRBV12-4 and TRBJ1-4, with TRBD1 matching over 9 bases. CDR3 length: 16 amino acids. The V segment lost 1 base and the J segment 3 bases; nucleotides outside the gene matches: 3. The CDR3 loop is CASSLGQGVANEKLFF. The CDR3, as DNA: TGTGCCAGCAGTTTAGGACAGGGGGTAGCTAATGAAAAACTGTTTTTT.

The genes are TRBV19 and TRBJ2-7; D is perhaps TRBD2 (5 bases). The V end was cut by 5 bases, the J end by 3 bases, with 11 bases between. Germline CDR1 and CDR2: LNHDA and SQIVND (reference sequence). The CDR3 runs to 13 residues. The CDR3 bases are TGTGCCAGTAGTCTTTCGGAGGACTACGAGCAGTACTTC. Amino acid sequence: CASSLSEDYEQYF.

This clonotype has just a few counts. The chain has TRBV12-3 or TRBV12-4 and TRBJ2-5, with 7 bases aligning to TRBD2. V was pared by 6 bases and J by 7 bases, with 14 bases of the junction left unmatched. The CDR3 loop spans 15 amino acids. The CDR3 protein is CASRTWTRPGLTQYF. As DNA, the CDR3 is TGTGCCAGCAGAACCTGGACTAGGCCCGGGTTGACCCAGTACTTC.

The genes are TRBV28 and TRBJ2-1; D is unresolved. The CDR3 length is 15 residues. Germline CDR1 reads MDHEN; CDR2 reads SYDVKM. V gave up 3 bases and J gave up 7 bases, with 16 bases separating them. CDR3 in amino acids: CASSFSPVTSNEQFF. CDR3 DNA sequence: TGTGCCAGCAGTTTCTCTCCCGTCACTTCGAATGAGCAGTTCTTC.

The genes are TRBV20-1 and TRBJ2-5; D is uncertain. V was shortened by 5 bases and J by 1 base, with 8 bases between the two germline ends. This CDR3 has 12 amino acids. CDR1 is DFQATT, CDR2 SNEGSKA, per germline (reference sequence). CDR3 residues: CSAPLGQETQYF. The CDR3 DNA reads as TGCAGTGCTCCACTCGGCCAAGAGACCCAGTACTTC.

The CDR3 bases are TGTGCCAGCAGTACGACAGGGGAAGGGCTCGAAGCTTTCTTT. It codes for CASSTTGEGLEAFF. The rearrangement links TRBV6-1 to TRBJ1-1, with TRBD1 matching over 8 bases. This CDR3 contains 14 residues. The germline V gene encodes CDR1 MNHNS and CDR2 SASEGT. V lost 5 bases, J lost 8 bases, and 10 bases stayed unmatched.

This chain links TRBV20-1 with TRBJ2-7, with 10 bases identical to TRBD1. The V segment lost 6 bases and the J segment 3 bases; nucleotides outside the gene matches: 8. Germline CDR1 and CDR2: DFQATT and SNEGSKA (reference sequence). This CDR3 spans 14 amino acids. CDR3 DNA: TGCAGTGCAACGCCAGGGACAGGGGACTACGAGCAGTACTTC. This gives the protein CSATPGTGDYEQYF.

This clonotype was observed a handful of times. The chain combines TRBV6-1 with TRBJ1-5; tentatively, D is TRBD1 (6 bases). V dropped 4 bases and J dropped 3 bases, with 13 bases sitting between them. Germline V gives CDR1 MNHNS, CDR2 SASEGT. This CDR3 is built from 15 residues. CDR3 protein: CASSVYRENNQPQHF. In nucleotides, the CDR3 is TGTGCCAGCAGTGTATACAGGGAGAACAATCAGCCCCAGCATTTT.

The chain employs TRBV10-1 and TRBJ2-7, with 7 bases fitting TRBD1. The CDR3 has 13 residues. The trim removed 2 bases at V and 8 bases at J, leaving 6 bases unmatched. CDR1 and CDR2 from the germline V gene are WNHNN and SYGVQD (reference sequence). In DNA form, the CDR3 reads TGCGCCAGCAGTGAGACCATACAGGGGAAGCAGTACTTC. Protein: CASSETIQGKQYF.

This clonotype came up many times. This chain links TRBV20-1 with TRBJ1-6, with TRBD1 matching over 9 bases. The V gene end was trimmed by 3 bases and the J gene end by 9 bases; junction bases not matched to a gene: 6. This CDR3 region has 14 residues. From germline, CDR1 is DFQATT and CDR2 SNEGSKA (reference sequence). The CDR3 sequence: CSARGQGNLSPLHF. In DNA, the CDR3 is TGCAGTGCTAGGGGACAGGGAAACCTTTCACCCCTCCACTTT.

In its sample, this clonotype was seen a few times. This rearrangement joins TRBV5-1 to TRBJ1-2, with D perhaps TRBD1 (5 bases). With 4 bases removed from V and 7 bases from J, the gap between germline ends came to 23 bases. CDR1 and CDR2 (germline): SGHRS, YFSETQ. This CDR3 has 16 amino acids. The CDR3 DNA follows: TGCGCCAGCAGCCGGACCCCAGAAACGGGGCGGAGTGGCTACACCTTC. It specifies CASSRTPETGRSGYTF. Variable domain in full (rest from reference TRBV5-1 and TRBJ1-2): KAGVTQTPRYLIKTRGQQVTLSCSPISGHRSVSWYQQTPGQGLQFLFEYFSETQRNKGNFPGRFSGRQFSNSRSEMNVSTLELGDSALYLCASSRTPETGRSGYTFGSGTRLTVV.